The clone carrying this T cell receptor beta chain was detected ten times or more. This sample stems from a study of HIV-infected patients and healthy controls. TCRdb redid the calling of the 5' RACE reads with MiXCR, one entry per CDR3 protein. The table shows roughly 68,000 distinct CDR3 sequences, with 19% occurring only once. Sequenced: CD4+ T cells from blood. The TCR originated in a human donor in good health.

As DNA, the CDR3 is TGTGCCAGCAGCCACTGGGACAGGGAAAACACTGAAGCTTTCTTT. Encoded protein: CASSHWDRENTEAFF. The chain carries TRBV3-1 and TRBJ1-1; 9 bases match TRBD1. V lost 3 bases and J lost 2; bases outside the gene matches: 4. CDR1 is LGHDT and CDR2 is YNNKEL in the germline V gene (reference sequence). The CDR3 loop spans 15 amino acids.